This TCR beta chain was recorded in a study of CD8 T cells in ankylosing spondylitis. Germline loops: CDR1 SGHDT, CDR2 YYEEEE. V was trimmed by 4 bases and J by 4 bases, leaving 11 bases between them. This CDR3 comprises 14 residues. This clonotype was picked up a small number of times. TCRdb re-derived calls from the 5' RACE reads in MiXCR, one entry per CDR3 protein. The sample lists about 89,000 distinct CDR3 sequences, more than 25% seen once, with around 60% in the top ten. J is TRBJ1-4 and V is TRBV5-6, with D hard to call. What was sequenced was blood, either unsorted or a sorted T cell fraction (not recorded which). The source is a male donor with ankylosing spondylitis or in good health (not recorded which). This chain's CDR3 is CASSLNRGNEKLFF. The CDR3 bases are TGTGCCAGCAGCCTTAATCGGGGTAATGAAAAACTGTTTTTT.